This TCR beta chain was sequenced for a study of blood T cell repertoires in COVID-19. Study-wide background: Nucleic acid was either cDNA or gDNA, and it came from T cells, B-cell-depleted T cells, or PBMCs.

Original data processing: How many nucleated cells were present was estimated from reference gene primer amplification. This table comes from immunoSEQ multiplex PCR, and its TCRdb copy is limited to in-frame clones, with some not included. V, J and clone size reflect that table, while D and trimming were determined from the DNA. The data contain 340,000 or so clones, 80% to 90% of them singletons. The CDR3 contains 14 residues. V lost 6 bases, J lost 8 bases, and 14 bases lay in between. CDR1 and CDR2 from the germline V gene are MDHEN and SYDVKM. V gene TRBV28 combines with J gene TRBJ1-6; no clear D. The sample taken for sequencing was peripheral blood. This TCR came from a man aged 30 to 39 with active or convalescent COVID-19. The CDR3 here is CASRSGSNYSPLHF. CDR3 nucleotides: TGTGCCAGCAGATCGGGGTCTAATTATTCACCCCTCCACTTT.